This passage covers 27 T cell receptor beta chains from one sample sequenced in a study of blood T cell repertoires in COVID-19. Sequenced by immunoSEQ multiplex PCR; TCRdb stores in-frame clones only, minus some. The sample carries about 220,000 clones, about 80% recorded once. Sequencing was done on a sample of PBMCs or T cells enriched from blood (not recorded which). All receptors come from a woman in her thirties or forties who had been exposed to COVID-19.

This chain connects TRBV11-2 to TRBJ2-3, with D possibly matching TRBD2 (5 bases). CDR3 length equals 14 residues. Germline CDR1 SGHAT, CDR2 FQNNGV. Between the trimmed V and J ends, which lost 6 bases and 2 bases, there was a span of 12 bases. CDR3 sequence reads: CASSTRYNTDTQYF. DNA of the CDR3: TGTGCCAGCAGTACTAGATATAACACAGATACGCAGTATTTT.

This sequence joins TRBV9 and TRBJ1-1; unclear D gene. Germline V gives CDR1 SGDLS, CDR2 YYNGEE. This CDR3 has 14 residues. The V and J ends lost 5 bases and 2 bases respectively, with 13 bases between them. CDR3 sequence (DNA): TGTGCCAGCAGTACGAACGGGTTAAACACTGAAGCTTTCTTT. Encoded protein: CASSTNGLNTEAFF.

The chain combines TRBV19 with TRBJ2-2, with D unclear. Per the germline V gene, CDR1 is LNHDA and CDR2 is SQIVND (reference sequence). V lost 7 bases, J lost 0 bases, and 18 bases lay in between. The CDR3 is 17 amino acids. The CDR3 loop reads CASIPSPGLSNTGELFF. The CDR3 DNA reads as TGTGCCAGTATCCCAAGCCCAGGCCTATCGAACACCGGGGAGCTGTTTTTT.

The gene calls are TRBV28 and TRBJ2-1, with 9 positions matching TRBD1. J gave up 12 bases and V 6 bases, and 9 bases lay outside the gene matches. Per germline, CDR1 MDHEN and CDR2 SYDVKM. The CDR3 is 13 residues long. DNA of the CDR3: TGTGCCAGCAGCCTACAGGGGGCCTACGTGCAGTTCTTC. This sequence encodes CASSLQGAYVQFF.

The gene calls are TRBV9 and TRBJ2-3, with 10 bases identical to TRBD2. Looked up from germline, CDR1 is SGDLS and CDR2 is YYNGEE. The CDR3 has 18 residues. V shed 0 bases, J shed 5 bases, and the junction held 12 bases outside the gene matches. The CDR3 region is CASSVATISGGSGDTQYF. As DNA, the CDR3 is TGTGCCAGCAGCGTAGCTACGATTAGCGGGGGGTCGGGAGATACGCAGTATTTT.

The rearrangement joins TRBV7-2 to TRBJ2-1; 11 bases line up with TRBD1. The germline V gene has CDR1 SGHTA and CDR2 FQGNSA. With V trimmed by 0 bases and J by 9 bases, 7 bases remained unmatched. The CDR3 sequence is 16 residues long. The CDR3 reads CASSLAFGQGAAEQFF. CDR3 coding DNA: TGTGCCAGCAGCTTAGCGTTTGGACAGGGGGCGGCTGAGCAGTTCTTC.

This chain uses TRBV11-2 with TRBJ1-1; no reliable D call. There are 16 residues in the CDR3. Per the germline V gene, CDR1 is SGHAT and CDR2 is FQNNGV. V was cut by 3 bases and J by 1 base, with 15 bases left in between. CDR3 DNA sequence: TGTGCCAGCAGCTTCCAACCCCGAACCGGGAACACTGAAGCTTTCTTT. It codes for CASSFQPRTGNTEAFF.

The chain carries TRBV11-3 and TRBJ2-1; 8 nucleotides agree with TRBD2. Losses at the gene ends were 0 bases for V and 3 bases for J; bases not matched to a gene: 4. The CDR3 sequence is 16 residues long. Germline V gene data show CDR1 as SGHNT and CDR2 as YENEEA. CDR3 bases: TGTGCCAGCAGCTTAGATCTCGGGGGGGACTACAATGAGCAGTTCTTC. Encoded protein: CASSLDLGGDYNEQFF. The full variable domain, in which reference TRBV11-3 and TRBJ2-1 provide the parts outside the CDR3, is EAGVVQSPRYKIIEKKQPVAFWCNPISGHNTLYWYLQNLGQGPELLIRYENEEAVDDSQLPKDRFSAERLKGVDSTLKIQPAELGDSAVYLCASSLDLGGDYNEQFFGPGTRLTVL.

The V and J genes are TRBV6-5 and TRBJ1-1; no clear D. Looked up from germline, CDR1 is MNHEY and CDR2 is SVGAGI. The CDR3 spans 16 residues. V was trimmed by 3 bases and J by 0 bases, leaving 14 bases between them. CDR3 protein: CASSYSRRTMNTEAFF. In DNA form, the CDR3 reads TGTGCCAGCAGTTATTCTCGGAGAACCATGAACACTGAAGCTTTCTTT.

The chain couples TRBV4-1 to TRBJ1-1; 7 bases map to TRBD1. This CDR3 region has 15 residues. Germline V CDR1 and CDR2: MGHRA, YSYEKL. J was trimmed by 4 bases and V by 0 bases; bases with no gene match: 5. The CDR3 DNA reads TGCGCCAGCAGCCAAGATTCGGCAGGGGGCACTGAAGCTTTCTTT. Translating it yields CASSQDSAGGTEAFF.

This chain connects TRBV6-5 to TRBJ1-1, with TRBD1 identical over 9 bases. The CDR3 is 15 amino acids. Germline trimming cut 6 bases from V and 2 bases from J; bases unmatched to any gene: 7. Germline V lookup: CDR1 MNHEY, CDR2 SVGAGI. The CDR3 DNA is TGTGCCAGCAGCCCCGGGACAGGGCTTAACACTGAAGCTTTCTTT. Translated, it gives CASSPGTGLNTEAFF.

V and J are TRBV7-3 and TRBJ2-1; TRBD2 agrees at 9 bases. The trim removed 2 bases at V and 1 base at J, leaving 6 bases unmatched. CDR3 length: 17 residues. Germline CDR1 and CDR2: SGHTA and FQGTGA. The DNA of the CDR3 is TGTGCCAGCAGCTTAGGGATAGCGGGGGAATCCTACAATGAGCAGTTCTTC. Its protein product is CASSLGIAGESYNEQFF.

In this sample, this clone turned up a few times. The chain recombines TRBV18 with TRBJ1-1, with D possibly being TRBD1 (6 bases). V lost 2 bases and J 5 bases, leaving 15 bases between the germline ends. The V gene's germline CDR1 is KGHSH and CDR2 LQKENI. The CDR3 loop spans 15 amino acids. The CDR3: CASSPVRTDWTEAFF. The CDR3 nucleotides are TGTGCCAGCTCACCAGTAAGGACAGACTGGACTGAAGCTTTCTTT.

This clone was observed a few times. The chain joins TRBV7-9 to TRBJ2-1; weak D call: TRBD1 (6 bases). Trimming took off 8 bases at V and 4 bases at J, with 18 bases between the two ends. This CDR3 spans 15 amino acids. Germline V gives CDR1 SEHNR, CDR2 FQNEAQ (reference sequence). This CDR3 reads CASAFTWTAYNEQFF. In nucleotides, the CDR3 is TGTGCCAGCGCCTTTACTTGGACAGCGTACAATGAGCAGTTCTTC.

The CDR3 coding sequence is TGTGCCAGCAGCAGGGGACAACGGGGCTACACCTTC. It yields the protein CASSRGQRGYTF. The rearrangement uses TRBV12-3 or TRBV12-4 and TRBJ1-2, with a possible D match to TRBD1 (6 bases). The CDR3 loop spans 12 amino acids. The V gene lost 6 bases and the J gene lost 8 bases, with 13 bases spanning the gap.

The chain employs TRBV25-1 and TRBJ1-2; D is ambiguous. V was shortened by 3 bases and J by 5 bases, with 13 bases between the two germline ends. The CDR3 covers 14 residues. Per germline, CDR1 MGHDK and CDR2 SYGVNS. In nucleotides, the CDR3 is TGTGCCAGCAGTGATTCTCTTGAGGGATATGGCTACACCTTC. Its protein is CASSDSLEGYGYTF.

The rearrangement links TRBV5-1 to TRBJ2-7; 7 nucleotides match TRBD2. Germline lookup yields CDR1 SGHRS and CDR2 YFSETQ. Trimming took 0 bases from V and 2 from J; bases not matched to a gene: 8. The CDR3 runs 16 residues. The CDR3 here is CASSLDLSSGAYEQYF. For the CDR3, the DNA is TGCGCCAGCAGCTTGGATTTATCTAGCGGCGCCTACGAGCAGTACTTC.

The chain is built from TRBV5-1 and TRBJ2-3; 14 bases fit TRBD2. Losses at the gene ends were 0 bases for V and 5 bases for J; bases not matched to a gene: 11. The germline CDR1 and CDR2 sequences are SGHRS and YFSETQ. This CDR3 spans 19 amino acids. CDR3 residues: CASSLGGLAGGNFGDTQYF. Here the CDR3 DNA reads TGCGCCAGCAGCTTGGGCGGACTAGCGGGGGGTAATTTTGGAGATACGCAGTATTTT.

This chain links TRBV9 with TRBJ2-6, with D possibly being TRBD1 (5 bases). Germline CDR1 and CDR2: SGDLS and YYNGEE. The CDR3 sequence is 18 residues long. The germline V and J ends were trimmed by 4 bases and 0 bases, with 17 bases remaining between them. The CDR3 bases are TGTGCCAGCAGCCCCGGACACCTGGCGCACTCTGGGGCCAACGTCCTGACTTTC. Residues: CASSPGHLAHSGANVLTF.

The chain employs TRBV28 and TRBJ1-1; D is undetermined. The CDR3 covers 11 residues. V was cut by 7 bases and J by 3 bases, with 6 bases left in between. Germline CDR1 reads MDHEN; CDR2 reads SYDVKM. DNA for the CDR3: TGTGCCAGCACCGCAGACACTGAAGCTTTCTTT. This encodes CASTADTEAFF. The entire variable domain, with the rest obtained from reference TRBV28 and TRBJ1-1, is as follows: DVKVTQSSRYLVKRTGEKVFLECVQDMDHENMFWYRQDPGLGLRLIYFSYDVKMKEKGDIPEGYSVSREKKERFSLILESASTNQTSMYLCASTADTEAFFGQGTRLTVV.

The chain joins TRBV2 to TRBJ2-5; no firm D call. Trimming took 5 bases from V and 5 from J, leaving 15 bases between them. Germline V gives CDR1 SNHLY, CDR2 FYNNEI. The CDR3 has 14 residues. The CDR3, as DNA: TGTGCCAGCAGTTACCTGACGGGTCGGGAGACCCAGTACTTC. This encodes CASSYLTGRETQYF.

The CDR3 sequence is CASSLGGGAYNEQFF. The CDR3 bases are TGTGCCAGCAGCTTAGGCGGGGGGGCCTACAATGAGCAGTTCTTC. This sequence joins TRBV7-2 and TRBJ2-1; 9 bases align to TRBD2. With V trimmed by 1 base and J by 2 bases, 0 bases remained unmatched. The CDR3 is 15 amino acids. Per the germline V gene, CDR1 is SGHTA and CDR2 is FQGNSA. Full variable domain (rest looked up from reference TRBV7-2 and TRBJ2-1): GAGVSQSPSNKVTEKGKDVELRCDPISGHTALYWYRQSLGQGLEFLIYFQGNSAPDKSGLPSDRFSAERTGGSVSTLTIQRTQQEDSAVYLCASSLGGGAYNEQFFGPGTRLTVL.

V and J are TRBV19 and TRBJ2-3, with D unresolved. Trimming left V 7 bases short and J 0 bases short, with 14 bases between. Germline V gene lookup returns CDR1 LNHDA and CDR2 SQIVND (reference sequence). CDR3 length equals 15 residues. DNA for the CDR3: TGTGCCAGTACTCCGGTCTTTTCTAGCACAGATACGCAGTATTTT. Amino acid sequence: CASTPVFSSTDTQYF.

The rearrangement joins TRBV19 to TRBJ1-5; D uncertain. The CDR3 extends over 15 amino acids. V lost 6 bases and J lost 2, with 14 bases in between. Germline V gives CDR1 LNHDA, CDR2 SQIVND (reference sequence). CDR3 in amino acids: CASSPSWSGNQPQHF. The DNA for the CDR3 is TGTGCCAGTAGCCCCTCCTGGAGTGGCAATCAGCCCCAGCATTTT.

The chain has TRBV2 and TRBJ2-3; the match to TRBD2 covers 12 bases. Germline loops: CDR1 SNHLY, CDR2 FYNNEI. This CDR3 region has 13 residues. J lost 6 bases, V lost 5 bases, and 0 bases had no gene match. The DNA of the CDR3 is TGTGCCAGCAGTACTAGCGGGGGGGATACGCAGTATTTT. Its translation: CASSTSGGDTQYF.

The J gene is TRBJ1-4, the V gene TRBV7-2; TRBD1 is a possible D gene (5 bases). With 1 base removed from V and 8 bases from J, the gap between germline ends came to 11 bases. CDR1 and CDR2 from the germline V gene are SGHTA and FQGNSA. This CDR3 comprises 14 residues. CDR3 region: CASSLVRGSEKLFF. The CDR3 DNA reads TGTGCCAGCAGCTTAGTTAGGGGAAGCGAAAAACTGTTTTTT.

CDR3 loop: CASSLSGRETQYF. The CDR3 nucleotides read TGCGCCAGCAGCTTGTCCGGGAGGGAGACCCAGTACTTC. The J gene is TRBJ2-5, the V gene TRBV5-1; 7 bases align to TRBD2. The CDR3 spans 13 residues. Germline V CDR1 and CDR2: SGHRS, YFSETQ. V lost 1 base, J lost 5 bases, and 2 bases stayed unmatched.